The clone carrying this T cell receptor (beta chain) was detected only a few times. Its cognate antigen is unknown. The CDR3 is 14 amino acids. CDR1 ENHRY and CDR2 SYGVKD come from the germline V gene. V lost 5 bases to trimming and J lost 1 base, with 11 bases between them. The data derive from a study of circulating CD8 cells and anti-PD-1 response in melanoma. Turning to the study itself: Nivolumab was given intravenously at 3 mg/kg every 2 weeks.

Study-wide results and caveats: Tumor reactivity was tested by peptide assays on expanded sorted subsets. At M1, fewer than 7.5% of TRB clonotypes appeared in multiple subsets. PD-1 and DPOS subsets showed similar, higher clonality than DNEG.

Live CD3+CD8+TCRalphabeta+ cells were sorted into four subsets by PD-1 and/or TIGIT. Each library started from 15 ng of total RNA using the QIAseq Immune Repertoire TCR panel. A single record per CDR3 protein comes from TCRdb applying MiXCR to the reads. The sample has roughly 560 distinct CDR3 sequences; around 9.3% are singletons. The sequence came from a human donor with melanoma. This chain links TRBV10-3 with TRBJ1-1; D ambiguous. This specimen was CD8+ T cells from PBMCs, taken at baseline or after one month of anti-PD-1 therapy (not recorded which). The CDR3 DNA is TGTGCCATCAGTAGTTCTGGCCCGAACACTGAAGCTTTCTTT. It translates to CAISSSGPNTEAFF.